The rows below give T cell receptor beta chains drawn from one sample of a study of control samples from healthy donors and cancer patients. Some clones are missing from TCRdb's copy, which holds only in-frame ones; the method was immunoSEQ multiplex PCR. The table has about 42,000 clones, approximately 87% seen once. Sample: blood. The receptors stem from a man between 60 and 70 years old in good health. CDR3s include the opening cysteine and the closing phenylalanine or tryptophan. The D gene is left open where the match is weak. The size field is filled for only some rows; it gives once, few, many or a size class.

V gene	clone size	D gene	J gene	CDR3 DNA	CDR3 protein
TRBV19	-	-	TRBJ1-2	TGTGCCAGTAGTAGGGGCCCCGCTAACTATGGCTACACCTTC	CASSRGPANYGYTF
TRBV5-4	-	TRBD2	TRBJ2-3	TGTGCCAGCAGCTCCGGGACTAGCGGGAGAGGGGGAGATACGCAGTATTTT	CASSSGTSGRGGDTQYF
TRBV2	-	-	TRBJ1-1	TGTGCCAGCAGCTCTCAGGGCCTAAACACTGAAGCTTTCTTT	CASSSQGLNTEAFF
TRBV7-9	-	-	TRBJ2-2	TGTGCCAGCAGAAAGACCGAGAACACCGGGGAGCTGTTTTTT	CASRKTENTGELFF
TRBV7-2	few	TRBD2	TRBJ2-3	TGTGCCAGCAGCTCTCGGCGGGGGGGCAAGGCAGATACGCAGTATTTT	CASSSRRGGKADTQYF
TRBV18	-	-	TRBJ1-6	TGTGCCAGCTCACCGACGGCAAGGGATTCACCCCTCCACTTT	CASSPTARDSPLHF
TRBV30	-	TRBD2	TRBJ2-4	TGTGCCTGGAGTGGGGCCCTTCCCACAGGTTCCCGGGGGGACATTCAGTACTTC	CAWSGALPTGSRGDIQYF
TRBV6-2/TRBV6-3	-	-	TRBJ2-5	TGTGCCAGCAGTTACCTAGTAGAGACCCAGTACTTC	CASSYLVETQYF
TRBV28	-	-	TRBJ2-7	TGTGCCGCGGGATCCTACGAGCAGTACTTC	CAAGSYEQYF
TRBV5-4	-	-	TRBJ1-2	TGTGCCAGCAGCGGGACGACAGGCGACACCTTC	CASSGTTGDTF
TRBV6-5	once	TRBD1	TRBJ1-4	TGTGCCAGCTGGGACAGGGATAATGAAAAACTGTTTTTT	CASWDRDNEKLFF
TRBV6-6	-	-	TRBJ1-3	TGTGCCAGCAGTCAGGGTTATGGAAACACCATATATTTT	CASSQGYGNTIYF
TRBV5-6	-	TRBD2	TRBJ2-7	TGTGCCAGCAGCGTGACGCTAGCGGGGTCCTACGAGCAGTACTTC	CASSVTLAGSYEQYF
TRBV12-3/TRBV12-4	-	-	TRBJ1-1	TGTGCCAGCAGTAATATGGCCACTGAAGCTTTCTTT	CASSNMATEAFF
TRBV11-2	-	-	TRBJ2-6	TGTGCCAGCAGCTCCCTTCGACTCCTCTCTGGGGCCAACGTCCTGACTTTC	CASSSLRLLSGANVLTF
TRBV6-2/TRBV6-3	-	-	TRBJ1-6	TGTGCCAGCAGCCGCGAACGCTCCTATAATTCACCCCTCCACTTT	CASSRERSYNSPLHF
TRBV20-1	-	-	TRBJ1-1	TGCAGTGCTAGTTCGGCAGGGAGATTCACTGAAGCTTTCTTT	CSASSAGRFTEAFF
TRBV5-1	-	TRBD1	TRBJ1-1	TGCGCCAGCAGCTATACCATACAGGGGGGGAACACTGAAGCTTTCTTT	CASSYTIQGGNTEAFF
TRBV5-8	-	-	TRBJ1-6	TGTGCCAGCAGCAGGAGTGGGGGTTCACCCCTCCACTTT	CASSRSGGSPLHF
TRBV28	-	-	TRBJ2-5	TGTGCCAGCAGTTTTTCACGTCGGCCCCGGGAGACCCAGTACTTC	CASSFSRRPRETQYF
TRBV19	-	TRBD1	TRBJ2-5	TGTGCCAGTAGTTGGGGGACAGGGCAAGAGACCCAGTACTTC	CASSWGTGQETQYF
TRBV30	-	TRBD1	TRBJ1-6	TGTGCCTGGAGACCGGACAGGGGAAATTCACCCCTCCACTTT	CAWRPDRGNSPLHF
TRBV5-4	-	-	TRBJ1-1	TGTGCCAGCAGCTTGGGACTAAACACTGAAGCTTTCTTT	CASSLGLNTEAFF